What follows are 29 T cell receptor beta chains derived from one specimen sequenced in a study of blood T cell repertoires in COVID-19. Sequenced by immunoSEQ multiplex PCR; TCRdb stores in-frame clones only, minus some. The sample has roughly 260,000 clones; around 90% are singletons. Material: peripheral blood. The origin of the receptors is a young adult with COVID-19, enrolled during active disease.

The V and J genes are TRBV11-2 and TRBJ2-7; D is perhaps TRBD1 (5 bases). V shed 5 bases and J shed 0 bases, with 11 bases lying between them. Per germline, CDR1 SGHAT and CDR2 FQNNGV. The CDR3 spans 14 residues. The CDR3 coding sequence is TGTGCCAGCAGCCCCCAACAGGCCTCCTACGAGCAGTACTTC. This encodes CASSPQQASYEQYF. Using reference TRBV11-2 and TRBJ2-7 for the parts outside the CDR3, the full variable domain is EAGVAQSPRYKIIEKRQSVAFWCNPISGHATLYWYQQILGQGPKLLIQFQNNGVVDDSQLPKDRFSAERLKGVDSTLKIQPAKLEDSAVYLCASSPQQASYEQYFGPGTRLTVT.

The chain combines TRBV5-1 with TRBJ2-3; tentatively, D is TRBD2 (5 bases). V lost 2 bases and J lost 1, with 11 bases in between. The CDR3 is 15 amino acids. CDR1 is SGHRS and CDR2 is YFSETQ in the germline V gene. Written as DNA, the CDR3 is TGCGCCAGCAGCTTCGGGAACAGCGGCACAGATACGCAGTATTTT. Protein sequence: CASSFGNSGTDTQYF.

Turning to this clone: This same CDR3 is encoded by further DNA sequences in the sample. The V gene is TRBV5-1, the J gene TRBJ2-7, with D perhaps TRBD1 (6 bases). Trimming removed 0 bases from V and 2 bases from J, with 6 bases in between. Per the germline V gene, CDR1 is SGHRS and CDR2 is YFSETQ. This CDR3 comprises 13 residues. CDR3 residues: CASSLEGAYEQYF. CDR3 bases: TGCGCCAGCAGCTTGGAGGGGGCCTACGAGCAGTACTTC.

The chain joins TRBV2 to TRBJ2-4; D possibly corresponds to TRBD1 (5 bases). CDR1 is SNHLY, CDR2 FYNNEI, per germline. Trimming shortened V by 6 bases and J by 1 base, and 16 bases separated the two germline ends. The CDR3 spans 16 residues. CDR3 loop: CASRGTGSVAKNIQYF. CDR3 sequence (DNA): TGTGCCAGCAGGGGTACAGGTTCCGTGGCCAAAAACATTCAGTACTTC.

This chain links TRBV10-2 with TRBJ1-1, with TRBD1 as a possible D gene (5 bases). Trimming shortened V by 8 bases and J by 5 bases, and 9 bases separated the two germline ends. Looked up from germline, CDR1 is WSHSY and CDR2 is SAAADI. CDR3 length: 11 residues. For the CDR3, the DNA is TGCGCCAGCGTGGGGGGGACTGAAGCTTTCTTT. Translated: CASVGGTEAFF.

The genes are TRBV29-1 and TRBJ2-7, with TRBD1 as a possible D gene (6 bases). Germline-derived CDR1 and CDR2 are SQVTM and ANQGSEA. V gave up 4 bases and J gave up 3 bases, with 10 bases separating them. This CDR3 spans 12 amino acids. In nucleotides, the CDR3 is TGCAGCGTTGTGGGGACAAACTACGAGCAGTACTTC. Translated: CSVVGTNYEQYF.

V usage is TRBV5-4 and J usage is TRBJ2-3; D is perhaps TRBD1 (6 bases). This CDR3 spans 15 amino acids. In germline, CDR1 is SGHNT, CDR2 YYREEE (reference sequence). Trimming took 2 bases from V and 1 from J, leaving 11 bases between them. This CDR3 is CASSLGGDGTDTQYF. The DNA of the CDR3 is TGTGCCAGCAGCTTAGGGGGAGATGGCACAGATACGCAGTATTTT.

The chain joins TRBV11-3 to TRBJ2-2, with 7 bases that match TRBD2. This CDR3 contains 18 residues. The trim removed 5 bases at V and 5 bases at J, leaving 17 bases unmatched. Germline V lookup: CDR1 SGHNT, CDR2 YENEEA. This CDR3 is CASSTHPGGSGRTGELFF. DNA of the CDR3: TGTGCCAGCAGCACCCACCCTGGCGGGAGTGGACGAACCGGGGAGCTGTTTTTT.

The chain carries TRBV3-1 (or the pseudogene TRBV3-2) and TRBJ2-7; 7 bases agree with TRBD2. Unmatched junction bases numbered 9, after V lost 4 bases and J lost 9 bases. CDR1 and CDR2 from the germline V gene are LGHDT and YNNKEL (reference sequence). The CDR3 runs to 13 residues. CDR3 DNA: TGTGCCAGCAGCCGGGGGACTATACCCGTGCAGTACTTC. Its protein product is CASSRGTIPVQYF.

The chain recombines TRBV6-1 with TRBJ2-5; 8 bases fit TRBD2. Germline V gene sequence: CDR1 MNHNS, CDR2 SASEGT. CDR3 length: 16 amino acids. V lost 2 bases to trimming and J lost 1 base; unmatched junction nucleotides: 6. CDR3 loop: CASSESAGGGQETQYF. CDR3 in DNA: TGTGCCAGCAGTGAATCCGCCGGGGGGGGCCAAGAGACCCAGTACTTC.

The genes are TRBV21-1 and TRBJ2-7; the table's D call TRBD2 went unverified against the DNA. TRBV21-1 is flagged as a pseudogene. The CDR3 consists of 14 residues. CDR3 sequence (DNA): TGTGCCAGCAGCAAGCGGGCTGGTTTCAACGAGCAGTACTTC. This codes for CASSKRAGFNEQYF.

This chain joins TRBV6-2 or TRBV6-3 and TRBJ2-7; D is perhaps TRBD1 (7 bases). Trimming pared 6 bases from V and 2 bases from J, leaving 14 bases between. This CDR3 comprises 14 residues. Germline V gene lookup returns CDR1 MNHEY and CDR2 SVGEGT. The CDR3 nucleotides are TGTGCCAGCAGCCTGACAGGGAGGACCTACGAGCAGTACTTC. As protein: CASSLTGRTYEQYF.

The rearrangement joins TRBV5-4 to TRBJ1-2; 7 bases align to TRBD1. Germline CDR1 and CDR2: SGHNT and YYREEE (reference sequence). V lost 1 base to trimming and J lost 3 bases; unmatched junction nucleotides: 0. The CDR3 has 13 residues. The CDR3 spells CASSLTGDYGYTF. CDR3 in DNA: TGTGCCAGCAGCTTGACAGGGGACTATGGCTACACCTTC.

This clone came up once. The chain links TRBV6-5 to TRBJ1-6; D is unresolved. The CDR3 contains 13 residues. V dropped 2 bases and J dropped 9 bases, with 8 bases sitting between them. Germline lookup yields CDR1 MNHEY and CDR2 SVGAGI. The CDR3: CASSYELRSPLHF. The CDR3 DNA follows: TGTGCCAGCAGTTACGAGCTCCGTTCACCCCTCCACTTT.

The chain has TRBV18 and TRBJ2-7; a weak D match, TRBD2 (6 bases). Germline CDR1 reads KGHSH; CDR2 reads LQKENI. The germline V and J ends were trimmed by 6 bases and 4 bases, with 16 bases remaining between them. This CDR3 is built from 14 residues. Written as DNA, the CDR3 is TGTGCCAGCTCTCCCGGACCAGGGACTTACGAGCAGTACTTC. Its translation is CASSPGPGTYEQYF.

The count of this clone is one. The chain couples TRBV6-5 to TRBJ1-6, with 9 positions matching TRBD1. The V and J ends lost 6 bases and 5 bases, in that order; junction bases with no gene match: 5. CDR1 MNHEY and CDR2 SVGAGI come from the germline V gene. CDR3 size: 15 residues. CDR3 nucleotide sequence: TGTGCCAGCAGAACCCGGGACAGGGATAATTCACCCCTCCACTTT. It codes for CASRTRDRDNSPLHF.

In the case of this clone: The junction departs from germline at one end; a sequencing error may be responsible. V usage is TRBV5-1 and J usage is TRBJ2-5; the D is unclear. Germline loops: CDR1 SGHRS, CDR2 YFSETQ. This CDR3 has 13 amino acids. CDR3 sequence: CASSRPGGEAQYF. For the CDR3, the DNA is TGCGCCAGCAGCCGTCCTGGCGGAGAGGCCCAGTACTTC.

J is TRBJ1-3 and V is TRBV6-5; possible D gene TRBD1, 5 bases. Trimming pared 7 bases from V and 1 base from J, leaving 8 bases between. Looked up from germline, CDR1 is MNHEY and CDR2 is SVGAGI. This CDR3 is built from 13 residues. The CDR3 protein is CASTGSSGNTIYF. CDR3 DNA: TGTGCCAGCACAGGGTCATCTGGAAACACCATATATTTT.

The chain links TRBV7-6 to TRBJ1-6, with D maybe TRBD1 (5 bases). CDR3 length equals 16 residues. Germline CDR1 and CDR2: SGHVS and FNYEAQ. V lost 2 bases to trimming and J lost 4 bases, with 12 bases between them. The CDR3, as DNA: TGTGCCAGCAGCTTACAGGGCGATGGTTATAATTCACCCCTCCACTTT. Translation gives CASSLQGDGYNSPLHF.

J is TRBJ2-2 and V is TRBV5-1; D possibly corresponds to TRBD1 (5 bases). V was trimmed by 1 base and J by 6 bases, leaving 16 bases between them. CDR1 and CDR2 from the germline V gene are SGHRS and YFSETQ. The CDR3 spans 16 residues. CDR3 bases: TGCGCCAGCAGCTTGACAGGAAGTTCTCTTGCCGGGGAGCTGTTTTTT. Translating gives CASSLTGSSLAGELFF. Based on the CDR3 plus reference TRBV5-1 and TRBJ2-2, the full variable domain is KAGVTQTPRYLIKTRGQQVTLSCSPISGHRSVSWYQQTPGQGLQFLFEYFSETQRNKGNFPGRFSGRQFSNSRSEMNVSTLELGDSALYLCASSLTGSSLAGELFFGEGSRLTVL.

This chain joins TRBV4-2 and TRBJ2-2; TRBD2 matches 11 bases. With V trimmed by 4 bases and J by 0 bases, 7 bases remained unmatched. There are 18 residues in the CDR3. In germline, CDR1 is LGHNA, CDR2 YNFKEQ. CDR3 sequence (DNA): TGTGCCAGCAGCCGACTCGGGACTAGCGGTCCGAACACCGGGGAGCTGTTTTTT. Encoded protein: CASSRLGTSGPNTGELFF.

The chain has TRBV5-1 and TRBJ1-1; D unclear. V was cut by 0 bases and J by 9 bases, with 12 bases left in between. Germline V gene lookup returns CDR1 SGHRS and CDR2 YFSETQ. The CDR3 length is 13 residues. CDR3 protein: CASSLELRTKAFF. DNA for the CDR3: TGCGCCAGCAGCTTGGAACTACGGACTAAAGCTTTCTTT.

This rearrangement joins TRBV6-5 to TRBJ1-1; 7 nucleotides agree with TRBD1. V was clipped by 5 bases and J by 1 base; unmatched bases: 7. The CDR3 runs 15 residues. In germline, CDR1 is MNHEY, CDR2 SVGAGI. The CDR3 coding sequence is TGTGCCAGCAGTAACTGGGACAGATCGAACACTGAAGCTTTCTTT. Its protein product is CASSNWDRSNTEAFF.

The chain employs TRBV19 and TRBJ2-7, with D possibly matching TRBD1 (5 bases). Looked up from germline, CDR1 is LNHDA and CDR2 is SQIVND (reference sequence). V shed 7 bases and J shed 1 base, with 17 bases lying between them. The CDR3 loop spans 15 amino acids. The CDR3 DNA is TGTGCCAGTACCCAAGGCCAGGGTAATTCCTACGAGCAGTACTTC. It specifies CASTQGQGNSYEQYF.

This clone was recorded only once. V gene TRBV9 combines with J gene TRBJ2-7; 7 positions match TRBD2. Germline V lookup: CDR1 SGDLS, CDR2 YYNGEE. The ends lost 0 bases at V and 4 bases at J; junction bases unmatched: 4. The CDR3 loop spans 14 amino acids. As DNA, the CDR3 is TGTGCCAGCAGCGTAGGCGGGAGTACGTACGAGCAGTACTTC. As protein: CASSVGGSTYEQYF.

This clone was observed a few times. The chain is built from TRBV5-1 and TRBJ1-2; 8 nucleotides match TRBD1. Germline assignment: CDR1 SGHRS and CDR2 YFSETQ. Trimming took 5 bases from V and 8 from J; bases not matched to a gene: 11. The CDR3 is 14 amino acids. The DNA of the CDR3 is TGCGCCAGCAGGCGGGGGACAGGCGAAGGGGGCTACACCTTC. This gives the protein CASRRGTGEGGYTF.

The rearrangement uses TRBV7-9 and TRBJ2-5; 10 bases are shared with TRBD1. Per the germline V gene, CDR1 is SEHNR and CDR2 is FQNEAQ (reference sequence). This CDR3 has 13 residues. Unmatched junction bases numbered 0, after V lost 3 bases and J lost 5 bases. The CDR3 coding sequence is TGTGCCAGCAGCTTGACAGGGGGCGAGACCCAGTACTTC. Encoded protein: CASSLTGGETQYF. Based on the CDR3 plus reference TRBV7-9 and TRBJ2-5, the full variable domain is DTGVSQNPRHKITKRGQNVTFRCDPISEHNRLYWYRQTLGQGPEFLTYFQNEAQLEKSRLLSDRFSAERPKGSFSTLEIQRTEQGDSAMYLCASSLTGGETQYFGPGTRLLVL.

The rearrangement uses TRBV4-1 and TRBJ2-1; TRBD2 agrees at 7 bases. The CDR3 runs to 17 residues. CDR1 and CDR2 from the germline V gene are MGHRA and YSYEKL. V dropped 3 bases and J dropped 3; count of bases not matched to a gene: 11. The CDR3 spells CASSHHTPGLIYNEQFF. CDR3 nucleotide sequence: TGCGCCAGCAGCCACCATACCCCGGGACTAATCTACAATGAGCAGTTCTTC.

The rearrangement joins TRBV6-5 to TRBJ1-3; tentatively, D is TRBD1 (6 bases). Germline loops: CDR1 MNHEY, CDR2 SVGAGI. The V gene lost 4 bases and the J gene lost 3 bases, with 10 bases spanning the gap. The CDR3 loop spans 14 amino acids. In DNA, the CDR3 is TGTGCCAGCAGTTCCAGGGGTTTTGGAAACACCATATATTTT. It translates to CASSSRGFGNTIYF.